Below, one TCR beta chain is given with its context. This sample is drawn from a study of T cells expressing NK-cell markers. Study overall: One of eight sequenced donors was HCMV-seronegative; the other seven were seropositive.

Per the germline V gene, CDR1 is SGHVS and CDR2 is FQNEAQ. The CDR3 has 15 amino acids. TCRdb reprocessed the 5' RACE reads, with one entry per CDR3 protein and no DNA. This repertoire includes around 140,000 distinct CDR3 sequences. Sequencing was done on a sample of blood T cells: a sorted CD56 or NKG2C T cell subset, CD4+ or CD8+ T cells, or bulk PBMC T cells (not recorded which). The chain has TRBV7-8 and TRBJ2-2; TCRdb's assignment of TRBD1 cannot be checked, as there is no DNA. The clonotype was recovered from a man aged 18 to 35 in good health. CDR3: CASSLVGGATGELFF.